The clone carrying this T cell receptor beta chain showed up many times. The antigen is unknown. This sample was included in a study of early T cells in non-severe SARS-CoV-2 infection. Study at large: It was bulk RNA from unsorted whole blood that was sequenced, and the chains were unpaired.

Attached unique molecular identifiers marked individual cDNA molecules. TCRdb independently ran MiXCR on the 5' RACE reads; one entry per CDR3 protein. This repertoire shows about 45,000 distinct CDR3 sequences, 11% found once; its top ten account for around a fifth. This CDR3 is 19 amino acids long. After removal of 4 bases from V and 4 bases from J, the junction contained 21 bases not matched to a gene. Findings and caveats of the study: Sequences matched to VDJdb favored anti-spike CD8 responses, while private and CD4 specificities were missed.

The chain combines TRBV12-3 or TRBV12-4 with TRBJ2-7; 8 nucleotides agree with TRBD1. This TCR was sampled from an adult who was a healthcare worker with PCR-confirmed SARS-CoV-2 infection or an uninfected control (not recorded which). Sequenced: whole blood. CDR3 nucleotides: TGTGCCAGCAGTTCCGATTTTTCGGACAGGGTAATTAACAGGTACGAGCAGTACTTC. Its protein is CASSSDFSDRVINRYEQYF.